These 23 T cell receptor beta chains were sequenced from one sample in a study of tumor-infiltrating lymphocytes in localized non-small cell lung cancer. TCRdb keeps only in-frame clones here, not all; method: immunoSEQ multiplex PCR. The table includes tens of thousands of clones, approximately 64% detected once. The sequenced sample consisted of lung tumor tissue. The source is a human donor with non-small cell lung cancer.

This clone was counted a few times. The J gene is TRBJ2-5, the V gene TRBV18; D is unresolved. Deletions cut 3 bases from V and 6 bases from J, with 8 bases between. The CDR3 sequence is 12 residues long. Germline lookup yields CDR1 KGHSH and CDR2 LQKENI. CDR3 amino acids: CASSPDDQTQYF. In nucleotides, the CDR3 is TGTGCCAGCTCACCGGACGACCAGACCCAGTACTTC.

The V and J genes are TRBV2 and TRBJ1-4; D is unclear. V dropped 2 bases and J dropped 8 bases, with 6 bases sitting between them. The CDR3 runs to 12 residues. Germline V lookup: CDR1 SNHLY, CDR2 FYNNEI. The CDR3 DNA follows: TGTGCCAGCAGTGAAATAGAGGAAAAACTGTTTTTT. Protein: CASSEIEEKLFF.

With respect to this clone: The same CDR3 also results from other DNA sequences found in this sample. The chain carries TRBV28 and TRBJ2-7; D remains ambiguous. Trimming took off 4 bases at V and 1 base at J, with 2 bases between the two ends. CDR1 and CDR2 from the germline V gene are MDHEN and SYDVKM. CDR3 length equals 11 residues. Written as DNA, the CDR3 is TGTGCCAGCAGTTCTTCCTACGAGCAGTACTTC. This codes for CASSSSYEQYF.

V and J are TRBV5-1 and TRBJ2-3; 8 nucleotides align to TRBD2. CDR1 and CDR2 (germline): SGHRS, YFSETQ. With V trimmed by 0 bases and J by 3 bases, 3 bases remained unmatched. This CDR3 spans 15 amino acids. Written as DNA, the CDR3 is TGCGCCAGCAGCTTGGGGTCTAGCGGGACAGATACGCAGTATTTT. Translation: CASSLGSSGTDTQYF.

This chain connects TRBV15 to TRBJ2-1; the D gene is possibly TRBD2 (5 bases). Germline CDR1 LNHNV, CDR2 YYDKDF (reference sequence). CDR3 length equals 13 residues. Between the trimmed V and J ends, which lost 0 bases and 7 bases, there was a span of 7 bases. The chain's CDR3 is CATSRDRGNEQFF. CDR3 in DNA: TGTGCCACCAGCAGAGATCGAGGGAATGAGCAGTTCTTC.

V usage is TRBV7-9 and J usage is TRBJ2-7; possibly TRBD2 for D (5 bases). The CDR3 consists of 14 residues. Trimming shortened V by 3 bases and J by 5 bases, and 14 bases separated the two germline ends. From germline, CDR1 is SEHNR and CDR2 FQNEAQ (reference sequence). CDR3 nucleotides: TGTGCCAGCAGCTTTGGAGGAGCTGGTGACGAGCAGTACTTC. Translation: CASSFGGAGDEQYF. The entire variable domain, with the rest obtained from reference TRBV7-9 and TRBJ2-7, is as follows: DTGVSQNPRHKITKRGQNVTFRCDPISEHNRLYWYRQTLGQGPEFLTYFQNEAQLEKSRLLSDRFSAERPKGSFSTLEIQRTEQGDSAMYLCASSFGGAGDEQYFGPGTRLTVT.

CDR3 sequence: CASRLIQETQYF. The CDR3 DNA is TGTGCCAGCAGATTGATACAAGAGACCCAGTACTTC. The genes are TRBV27 and TRBJ2-5, with unresolved D. The CDR3 runs 12 residues. V dropped 6 bases and J dropped 2 bases, with 7 bases sitting between them. Looked up from germline, CDR1 is MNHEY and CDR2 is SMNVEV (reference sequence).

The V gene is TRBV4-2, the J gene TRBJ2-5; a weak D match, TRBD1 (6 bases). CDR3 length: 13 residues. The germline V and J ends were trimmed by 4 bases and 5 bases, with 11 bases remaining between them. Germline V CDR1 and CDR2: LGHNA, YNFKEQ. CDR3 protein: CASSRTGYETQYF. DNA for the CDR3: TGTGCCAGCAGCCGAACAGGGTACGAGACCCAGTACTTC.

This sequence joins TRBV7-7 and TRBJ2-5; D unresolved. The CDR3 loop spans 17 amino acids. Looked up from germline, CDR1 is SSHAT and CDR2 is FNYEAQ (reference sequence). Trimming removed 3 bases from V and 4 bases from J, with 21 bases in between. CDR3 DNA sequence: TGTGCCAGCAGCTTTTCTCTAGTTCGGAAAGGTGGAGAGACCCAGTACTTC. Protein product: CASSFSLVRKGGETQYF. The variable domain in full, completed from reference TRBV7-7 and TRBJ2-5, reads GAGVSQSPRYKVTKRGQDVTLRCDPISSHATLYWYQQALGQGPEFLTYFNYEAQPDKSGLPSDRFSAERPEGSISTLTIQRTEQRDSAMYRCASSFSLVRKGGETQYFGPGTRLLVL.

The rearrangement links TRBV15 to TRBJ1-5, with D uncertain. There are 13 residues in the CDR3. V was clipped by 0 bases and J by 2 bases, with 2 bases between them. The germline CDR1 and CDR2 sequences are LNHNV and YYDKDF (reference sequence). CDR3 coding DNA: TGTGCCACCAGCAGAGATCGCAATCAGCCCCAGCATTTT. This translates into CATSRDRNQPQHF.

V is TRBV5-1 and J is TRBJ2-5; D may be TRBD1 or TRBD2 (5 bases each). Germline V gene data show CDR1 as SGHRS and CDR2 as YFSETQ. Between the trimmed V and J ends, which lost 4 bases and 7 bases, there was a span of 17 bases. The CDR3 covers 14 residues. The CDR3 sequence is CASSTGTGRGTQYF. CDR3 DNA sequence: TGCGCCAGCAGCACGGGGACGGGAAGGGGGACCCAGTACTTC.

The chain is built from TRBV5-4 and TRBJ2-6; D unresolved. The CDR3 covers 16 residues. The germline CDR1 and CDR2 sequences are SGHNT and YYREEE (reference sequence). Deletions cut 5 bases from V and 0 bases from J, with 12 bases between. The CDR3 sequence: CASRPSRSSGANVLTF. The CDR3 DNA reads TGTGCCAGCAGACCATCCCGGAGCTCTGGGGCCAACGTCCTGACTTTC.

The chain couples TRBV7-3 to TRBJ2-3, with TRBD2 matching 7 bases. After removal of 2 bases from V and 1 base from J, the junction contained 0 bases not matched to a gene. Per germline, CDR1 SGHTA and CDR2 FQGTGA. The CDR3 has 14 amino acids. CDR3 DNA sequence: TGTGCCAGCAGCTTAGCGGGAGGCACAGATACGCAGTATTTT. Its protein is CASSLAGGTDTQYF. Together with reference TRBV7-3 and TRBJ2-3, the CDR3 gives the full variable domain: GAGVSQTPSNKVTEKGKYVELRCDPISGHTALYWYRQSLGQGPEFLIYFQGTGAADDSGLPNDRFFAVRPEGSVSTLKIQRTERGDSAVYLCASSLAGGTDTQYFGPGTRLTVL.

The CDR3 sequence: CASSRGTSGISYNEQFF. Written as DNA, the CDR3 is TGTGCCAGCAGCCGAGGGACTAGCGGGATCTCCTACAATGAGCAGTTCTTC. The V call is TRBV14, the J call TRBJ2-1; 13 bases align to TRBD2. CDR3 length: 17 amino acids. Germline V gene lookup returns CDR1 SGHDN and CDR2 FVKESK. The V segment lost 4 bases and the J segment 0 bases; nucleotides outside the gene matches: 3.

The CDR3 protein is CASSQDVAGASGANVLTF. The CDR3 DNA follows: TGCGCCAGCAGCCAAGACGTAGCGGGGGCCTCTGGGGCCAACGTCCTGACTTTC. The chain recombines TRBV4-1 with TRBJ2-6, with 9 bases fitting TRBD2. Trimming removed 0 bases from V and 0 bases from J; junction bases left unmatched: 3. The germline CDR1 and CDR2 sequences are MGHRA and YSYEKL. This CDR3 spans 18 amino acids.

The V and J genes are TRBV18 and TRBJ1-1, with unresolved D. The CDR3 extends over 13 amino acids. The ends were cut back, 3 bases at V and 4 bases at J, with 9 bases in the middle. Germline CDR1 is KGHSH and CDR2 is LQKENI. CDR3 nucleotide sequence: TGTGCCAGCTCACCTAGGAAGGCCACTGAAGCTTTCTTT. This sequence encodes CASSPRKATEAFF.

The rearrangement links TRBV19 to TRBJ2-5; either TRBD1 or TRBD2 may fit D (5 bases each). The CDR3 has 13 residues. In germline, CDR1 is LNHDA, CDR2 SQIVND (reference sequence). The V and J ends lost 3 bases and 7 bases respectively, with 12 bases between them. The CDR3 loop reads CASSMVGAATQYF. The CDR3 DNA follows: TGTGCCAGTAGTATGGTCGGGGCGGCGACCCAGTACTTC.

The genes are TRBV10-3 and TRBJ2-1, with a tentative D call TRBD2 (6 bases). Trimming pared 10 bases from V and 4 bases from J, leaving 14 bases between. Germline V CDR1 and CDR2: ENHRY, SYGVKD. The CDR3 contains 13 residues. For the CDR3, the DNA is TGTGCCACCTGGGGACTGGAATACAATGAGCAGTTCTTC. Protein sequence: CATWGLEYNEQFF.

The chain recombines TRBV6-5 with TRBJ2-5, with D unclear. The CDR3 runs to 13 residues. From germline, CDR1 is MNHEY and CDR2 SVGAGI. V was shortened by 6 bases and J by 2 bases, with 10 bases between the two germline ends. The CDR3 DNA is TGTGCCAGCAGCCCGCCGGCTCAAGAGACCCAGTACTTC. Translation: CASSPPAQETQYF.

This clone was detected only a few times. This chain links TRBV2 with TRBJ1-1; a possible D gene is TRBD1 (6 bases). V was clipped by 4 bases and J by 5 bases, with 14 bases between them. Germline CDR1 SNHLY, CDR2 FYNNEI. The CDR3 spans 14 residues. In nucleotides, the CDR3 is TGTGCCAGCAGTGGTGCAGGGCAGGGGACTGAAGCTTTCTTT. It is translated as CASSGAGQGTEAFF.

This clone was found a few times. The chain employs TRBV18 and TRBJ1-4; no reliable D call. The V and J ends lost 3 bases and 5 bases respectively, with 7 bases between them. CDR3 length: 13 residues. CDR1 is KGHSH and CDR2 is LQKENI in the germline V gene. CDR3 in DNA: TGTGCCAGCTCACCTACCTCGAATGAAAAACTGTTTTTT. Protein: CASSPTSNEKLFF.

The genes are TRBV6-1 and TRBJ2-4, with 12 bases matching TRBD2. The CDR3 runs to 18 residues. V lost 0 bases and J lost 1; bases outside the gene matches: 4. Germline CDR1 MNHNS, CDR2 SASEGT. CDR3 amino acids: CASSEALAGGPAKNIQYF. The CDR3 DNA reads as TGTGCCAGCAGTGAAGCGCTAGCGGGAGGGCCGGCCAAAAACATTCAGTACTTC.

The rearrangement joins TRBV6-5 to TRBJ2-7; the match to TRBD1 covers 9 bases. The CDR3 is 15 amino acids. Trimming removed 4 bases from V and 1 base from J; junction bases left unmatched: 5. Germline V lookup: CDR1 MNHEY, CDR2 SVGAGI. DNA of the CDR3: TGTGCCAGCAGTTCCCCAGGACAGGGGTCCTACGAGCAGTACTTC. Its translation is CASSSPGQGSYEQYF.